This TCR beta chain was sequenced during a study of blood T cells in healthy people across ages. Study observations and caveats: Unknown CMV status may confound age-related changes in expanded clones.

Investigators took about 10 milliliters of peripheral blood from every donor. Isolation per sample recovered at least 7 million PBMCs. Primers used in a second PCR of roughly 6 to 11 cycles were a sample-barcoded 5' primer and a J-beta primer mix. TCRdb re-called the 5' RACE reads through MiXCR, storing one row per CDR3 protein. Here the sample spans 800,000 or so distinct CDR3 sequences, 20% to 25% being singletons. This clonotype was seen a handful of times. Antigen unknown. These data are also associated with another study on T cells of mothers and their children.

This TCR derives from a boy between 5 and 17 years old in good health. The sample comprised blood.

CDR3 residues: CAISPSGANEQFF. In DNA, the CDR3 is TGTGCCATCAGTCCTTCAGGGGCCAATGAGCAGTTCTTC. The genes are TRBV10-3 and TRBJ2-1, with D tentatively TRBD1 (6 bases). V was clipped by 5 bases and J by 6 bases, with 11 bases between them. CDR3 size: 13 residues. The germline V gene encodes CDR1 ENHRY and CDR2 SYGVKD.